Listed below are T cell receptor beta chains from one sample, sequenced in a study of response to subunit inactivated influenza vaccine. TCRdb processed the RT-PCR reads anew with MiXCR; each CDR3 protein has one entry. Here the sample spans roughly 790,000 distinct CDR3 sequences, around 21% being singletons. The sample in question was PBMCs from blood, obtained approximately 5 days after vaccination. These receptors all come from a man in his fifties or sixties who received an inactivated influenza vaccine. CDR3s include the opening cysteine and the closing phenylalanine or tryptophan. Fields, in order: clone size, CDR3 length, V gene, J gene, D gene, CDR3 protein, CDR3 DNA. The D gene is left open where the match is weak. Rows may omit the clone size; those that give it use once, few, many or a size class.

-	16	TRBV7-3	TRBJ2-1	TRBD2	CASSSLLAGGSGEQFF	TGTGCCAGCAGCTCCCTACTAGCGGGAGGTAGCGGTGAGCAGTTCTTC
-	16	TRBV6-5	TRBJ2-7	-	CASRYSTRDRSYEQYF	TGTGCCAGCAGGTACAGCACCCGGGACCGATCCTACGAGCAGTACTTC
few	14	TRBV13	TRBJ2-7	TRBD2	CASSTGTSGTEQYF	TGTGCCAGCAGCACAGGGACTAGCGGCACCGAGCAGTACTTC
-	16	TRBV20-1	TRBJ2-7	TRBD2	CSARDLTSGTDSEQYF	TGCAGTGCTAGAGATTTGACTAGCGGAACAGATAGCGAGCAGTACTTC
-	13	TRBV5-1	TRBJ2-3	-	CASSEASADTQYF	TGCGCCAGCAGCGAGGCTAGCGCGGATACGCAGTATTTT
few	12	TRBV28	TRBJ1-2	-	CASSFNGYGYTF	TGTGCCAGCAGTTTTAACGGCTATGGCTACACCTTC
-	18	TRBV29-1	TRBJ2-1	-	CSGFDTSRVVSFRNEQFF	TGCAGCGGATTTGACACATCCAGGGTTGTGTCTTTTAGGAATGAGCAGTTCTTC
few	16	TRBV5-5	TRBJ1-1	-	CASSRGGFSLNTEAFF	TGTGCCAGCAGCCGAGGGGGATTCTCTTTGAACACTGAAGCTTTCTTT
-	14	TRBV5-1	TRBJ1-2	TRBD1	CASSPISGGNSYTF	TGCGCCAGCAGCCCCATTTCAGGGGGCAATAGCTACACCTTC
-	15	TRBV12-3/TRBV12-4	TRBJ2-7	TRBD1	CASSRDRGGLGEQYF	TGTGCCAGCAGCCGGGACAGGGGCGGGTTGGGCGAGCAGTACTTC
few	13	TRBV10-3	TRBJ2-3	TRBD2	CASQSGTTDTQYF	TGTGCCAGCCAAAGCGGGACCACAGATACGCAGTATTTT
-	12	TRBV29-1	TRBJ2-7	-	CSVAGSSEEQYF	TGCAGCGTTGCGGGGAGCTCAGAAGAGCAGTACTTC
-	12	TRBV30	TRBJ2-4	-	CAWSEGVRERYF	TGTGCCTGGAGCGAAGGGGTGCGTGAACGGTACTTC
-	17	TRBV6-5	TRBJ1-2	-	CASSYGGGLTGLYGYTF	TGTGCCAGCAGTTACGGGGGGGGTCTGACAGGACTCTATGGCTACACCTTC
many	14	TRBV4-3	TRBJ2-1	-	CASSQGGGRNEQFF	TGCGCCAGCAGCCAAGGGGGGGGCAGGAATGAGCAGTTCTTC
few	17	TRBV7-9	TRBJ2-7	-	CASSLGIGVGLSYEQYF	TGTGCCAGCAGTTTAGGGATCGGAGTCGGACTCTCCTACGAGCAGTACTTC
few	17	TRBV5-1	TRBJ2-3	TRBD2	CASSLAGSGGAQDTQYF	TGCGCCAGCAGCTTGGCCGGTAGCGGGGGGGCTCAGGATACGCAGTATTTT
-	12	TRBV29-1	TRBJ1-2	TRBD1	CSVTGTVSGYTF	TGCAGCGTGACGGGGACAGTAAGCGGCTACACCTTC
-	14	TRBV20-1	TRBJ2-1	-	CSARGLRGYNEQFF	TGCAGTGCTAGAGGGCTACGAGGGTACAATGAGCAGTTCTTC
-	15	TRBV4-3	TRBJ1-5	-	CASSQDWAGDQPQHF	TGCGCCAGCAGCCAAGATTGGGCAGGGGACCAGCCCCAGCATTTT
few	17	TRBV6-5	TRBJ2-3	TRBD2	CASSYGTSGIHTDTQYF	TGTGCCAGCAGTTACGGGACTAGCGGGATTCACACAGATACGCAGTATTTT
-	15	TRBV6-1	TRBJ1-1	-	CASSASAGANTEAFF	TGTGCCAGCAGTGCCTCGGCTGGGGCGAACACTGAAGCTTTCTTT
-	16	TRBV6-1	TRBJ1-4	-	CASSLSDGATNEKLFF	TGTGCCAGCAGCTTGTCGGACGGCGCAACTAATGAAAAACTGTTTTTT
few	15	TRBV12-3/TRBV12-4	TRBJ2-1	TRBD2	CASSLGTSGSREQFF	TGTGCCAGCAGTCTCGGGACTAGCGGGAGTCGGGAGCAGTTCTTC
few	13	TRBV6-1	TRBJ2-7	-	CASSAKEGYEQYF	TGTGCCAGCAGTGCCAAGGAGGGCTACGAGCAGTACTTC
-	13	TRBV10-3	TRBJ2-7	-	CAISELYQSEQYF	TGTGCCATCAGTGAGCTCTACCAGAGCGAGCAGTACTTC
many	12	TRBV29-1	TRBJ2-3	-	CSGLILTDTQYF	TGCAGCGGCCTAATACTCACAGATACGCAGTATTTT
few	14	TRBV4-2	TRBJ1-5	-	CASSQARDNQPQHF	TGTGCCAGCAGCCAAGCCAGGGACAATCAGCCCCAGCATTTT
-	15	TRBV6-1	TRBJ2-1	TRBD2	CASTSSGTSYNEQFF	TGTGCCAGCACAAGTAGCGGGACCTCCTACAATGAGCAGTTCTTC
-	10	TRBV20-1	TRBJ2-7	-	CSAPASEQYF	TGCAGTGCTCCAGCTAGCGAGCAGTACTTC
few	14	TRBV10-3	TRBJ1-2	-	CATTGAGRNYGYTF	TGTGCCACAACGGGGGCAGGGCGTAACTATGGCTACACCTTC
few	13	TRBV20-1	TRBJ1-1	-	CSAEQGRDTEAFF	TGCAGTGCCGAACAGGGTAGGGACACTGAAGCTTTCTTT
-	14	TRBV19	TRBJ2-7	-	CASSTGDLVGEQYF	TGTGCCAGTAGTACCGGGGACCTAGTGGGAGAGCAGTACTTC
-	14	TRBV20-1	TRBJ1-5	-	CSATGQTSNQPQHF	TGCAGTGCTACCGGACAGACTAGCAATCAGCCCCAGCATTTT
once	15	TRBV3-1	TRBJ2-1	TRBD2	CASSQLPAGGQEQFF	TGTGCCAGCAGCCAGCTCCCAGCGGGGGGACAGGAGCAGTTCTTC
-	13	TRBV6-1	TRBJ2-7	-	CASKAGSGYEQYF	TGTGCCAGCAAGGCGGGGAGTGGCTACGAGCAGTACTTC
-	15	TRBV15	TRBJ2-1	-	CATSADPGLHNEQFF	TGTGCCACCAGCGCTGACCCGGGACTCCACAATGAGCAGTTCTTC
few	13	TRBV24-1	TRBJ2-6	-	CATRATGANVLTF	TGTGCCACCAGAGCAACTGGGGCCAACGTCCTGACTTTC
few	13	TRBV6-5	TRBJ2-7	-	CASSYSATRDQYF	TGTGCCAGCAGTTACTCTGCGACACGGGATCAGTACTTC
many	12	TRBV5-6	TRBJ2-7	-	CASSSTVSEQYF	TGTGCCAGCAGTTCGACAGTTTCCGAGCAGTACTTC
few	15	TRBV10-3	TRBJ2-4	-	CAISVGSLAKNIQYF	TGTGCCATCAGTGTGGGCAGCTTGGCCAAAAACATTCAGTACTTC
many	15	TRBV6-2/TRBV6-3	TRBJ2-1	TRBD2	CASSQGLAGYNEQFF	TGTGCCAGCAGTCAGGGACTAGCGGGATACAATGAGCAGTTCTTC
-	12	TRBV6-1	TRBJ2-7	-	CASAFTSYEQYF	TGTGCCAGCGCCTTCACCTCCTACGAGCAGTACTTC
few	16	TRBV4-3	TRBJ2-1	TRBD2	CASSHSGGAFYNEQFF	TGCGCCAGCAGCCATAGCGGGGGGGCCTTTTACAATGAGCAGTTCTTC
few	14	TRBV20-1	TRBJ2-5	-	CSARDIGEEETQYF	TGCAGTGCTAGAGATATAGGGGAGGAAGAGACCCAGTACTTC